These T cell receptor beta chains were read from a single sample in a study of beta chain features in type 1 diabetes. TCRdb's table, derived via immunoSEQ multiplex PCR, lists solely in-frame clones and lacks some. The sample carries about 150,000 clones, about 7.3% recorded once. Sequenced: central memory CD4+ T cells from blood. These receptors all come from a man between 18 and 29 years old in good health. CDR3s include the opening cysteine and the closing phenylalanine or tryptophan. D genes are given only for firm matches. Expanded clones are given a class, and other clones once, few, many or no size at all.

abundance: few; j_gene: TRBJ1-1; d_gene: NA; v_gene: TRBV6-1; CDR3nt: TGTGCCAGCAGGGTGACAGGTACGGTATTGGAAGCTTTCTTT; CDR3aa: CASRVTGTVLEAFF
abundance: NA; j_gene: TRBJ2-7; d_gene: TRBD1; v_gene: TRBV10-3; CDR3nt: TGTGCCATCACCCCGGGACAGGACTACGAGCAGTACTTC; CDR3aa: CAITPGQDYEQYF
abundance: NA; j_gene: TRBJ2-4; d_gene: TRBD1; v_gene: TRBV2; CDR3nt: TGTGCCAGCAGTGAAAGCAGGGGGGCCAAAAACATTCAGTACTTC; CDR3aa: CASSESRGAKNIQYF
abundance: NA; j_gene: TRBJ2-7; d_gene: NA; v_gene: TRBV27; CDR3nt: TGTGCCAGCAGTTTTGTAGCGTTGAGCTCCTACGAGCAGTACTTC; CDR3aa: CASSFVALSSYEQYF
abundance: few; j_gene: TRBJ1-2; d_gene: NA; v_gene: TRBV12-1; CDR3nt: TGTGCCAGCAGCGGATCCGGGACAGGGCCCTACACCTTC; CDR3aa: CASSGSGTGPYTF
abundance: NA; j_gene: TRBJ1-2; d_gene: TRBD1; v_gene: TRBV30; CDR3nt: TGTGCCTGGAGTGTGGGACAGGTTGGCTACACCTTC; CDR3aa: CAWSVGQVGYTF
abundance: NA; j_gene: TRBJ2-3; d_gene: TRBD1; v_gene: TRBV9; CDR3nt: TGTGCCAGCAGCGTAGCCTCGGGACAGCTCACAGATACGCAGTATTTT; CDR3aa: CASSVASGQLTDTQYF
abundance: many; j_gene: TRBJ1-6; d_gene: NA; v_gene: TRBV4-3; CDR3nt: TGCGCCAGCAGCCAAGATCCCTACGGTTCTCCCCTCCACTTT; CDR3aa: CASSQDPYGSPLHF
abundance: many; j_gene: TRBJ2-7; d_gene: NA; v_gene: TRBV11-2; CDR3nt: TGTGCCAGCAGCGTACTAGCTTACGAGCAGTACTTC; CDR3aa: CASSVLAYEQYF
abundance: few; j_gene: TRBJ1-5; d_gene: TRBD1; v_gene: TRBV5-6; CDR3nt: TGTGCCAGCAGCTTGAGATCAGGGGGCCTACAGCCCCAGCATTTT; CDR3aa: CASSLRSGGLQPQHF
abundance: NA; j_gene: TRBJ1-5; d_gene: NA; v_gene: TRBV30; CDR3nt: TGTGCCTGGAGTGGACAGATCAATCAGCCCCAGCATTTT; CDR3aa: CAWSGQINQPQHF
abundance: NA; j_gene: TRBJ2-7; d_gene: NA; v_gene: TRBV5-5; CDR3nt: TGTGCCAGCAGCTTGGTGTTAGCCGGATCTACCTACGAGCAGTACTTC; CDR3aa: CASSLVLAGSTYEQYF
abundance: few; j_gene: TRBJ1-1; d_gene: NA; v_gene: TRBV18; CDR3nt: TGTGCCAGCTCACCGGACATCATGAACACTGAAGCTTTCTTT; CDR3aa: CASSPDIMNTEAFF
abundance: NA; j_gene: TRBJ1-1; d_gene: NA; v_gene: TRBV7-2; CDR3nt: TGTGCCAGCAGAATACTCAGGGAGAACACTGAAGCTTTCTTT; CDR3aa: CASRILRENTEAFF
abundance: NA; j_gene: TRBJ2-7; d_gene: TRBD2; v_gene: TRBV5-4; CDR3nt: TGTGCCAGCAGCTTGCGGGGGGGCGAGCAGTACTTC; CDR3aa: CASSLRGGEQYF
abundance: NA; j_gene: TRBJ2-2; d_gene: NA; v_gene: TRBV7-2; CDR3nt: TGTGCCAGCAGCTTAGACAGGAACACCGGGGAGCTGTTTTTT; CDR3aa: CASSLDRNTGELFF
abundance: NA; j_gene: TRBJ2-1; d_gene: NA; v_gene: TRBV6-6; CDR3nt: TGTGCCAGCAGTTACGTCCGGGAGAGGAACAATGAGCAGTTCTTC; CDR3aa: CASSYVRERNNEQFF
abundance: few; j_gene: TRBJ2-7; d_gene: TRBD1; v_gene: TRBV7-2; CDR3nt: TGTGCCAGCAGCTGGACAGGGGGTCCTACCTACGAGCAGTACTTC; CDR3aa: CASSWTGGPTYEQYF
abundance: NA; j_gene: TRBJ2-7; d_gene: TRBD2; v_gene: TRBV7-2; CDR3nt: TGTGCCAGCACCCAGGACCCTAGCGGGGGCTACGAGCAGTACTTC; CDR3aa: CASTQDPSGGYEQYF
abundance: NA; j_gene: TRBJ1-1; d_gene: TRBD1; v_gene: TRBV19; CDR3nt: TGTGCCAGTAGTATAGTAAGGGGACAGCGTTCGCTCGCTTTCTTT; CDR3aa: CASSIVRGQRSLAFF
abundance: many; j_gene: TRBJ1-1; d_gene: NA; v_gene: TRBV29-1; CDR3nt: TGCAGCGTTGCAGTGTCAGTGAACACTGAAGCTTTCTTT; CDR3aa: CSVAVSVNTEAFF
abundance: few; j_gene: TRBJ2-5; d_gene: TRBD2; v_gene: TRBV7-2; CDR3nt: TGTGCCAGCAGCTTAACGGGGGGAGAGACCCAGTACTTC; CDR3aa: CASSLTGGETQYF
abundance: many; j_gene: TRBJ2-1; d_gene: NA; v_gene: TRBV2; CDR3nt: TGTGCCAGCAGCAAGGGACGGGAGGAGCAGTTCTTC; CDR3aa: CASSKGREEQFF
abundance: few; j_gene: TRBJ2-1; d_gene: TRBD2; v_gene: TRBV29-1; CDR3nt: TGCAGCGTTGTGAGGACTAGCATAGAGGGTGAGCAGTTCTTC; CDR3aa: CSVVRTSIEGEQFF
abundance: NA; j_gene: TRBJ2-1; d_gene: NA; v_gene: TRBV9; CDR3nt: TGTGCCAGCAGCGTAGCGGACTATTACAATGAGCAGTTCTTC; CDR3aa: CASSVADYYNEQFF
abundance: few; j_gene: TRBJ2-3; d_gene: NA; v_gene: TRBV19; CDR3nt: TGTGCCAGTAGTATTTGGGGCGGCACAGATACGCAGTATTTT; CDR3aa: CASSIWGGTDTQYF
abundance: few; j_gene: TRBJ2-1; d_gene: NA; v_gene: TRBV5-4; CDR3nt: TGTGCCAGCAGCAAGGACAAGAGCTCCTACAATGAGCAGTTCTTC; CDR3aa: CASSKDKSSYNEQFF
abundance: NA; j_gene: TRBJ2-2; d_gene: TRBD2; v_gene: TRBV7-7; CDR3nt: TGTGCTAGCAGCTTAGCGGGGGGTGCCGGGGAGCTGTTTTTT; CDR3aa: CASSLAGGAGELFF
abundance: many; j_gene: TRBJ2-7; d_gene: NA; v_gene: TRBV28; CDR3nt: TGTGCCAGCAGTTTAAGCTATACAGGGAATTACGAGCAGTACTTC; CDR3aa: CASSLSYTGNYEQYF
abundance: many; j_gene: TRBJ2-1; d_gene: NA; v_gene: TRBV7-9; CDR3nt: TGTGCCAGCAGCGAGGCCGGGACTTCCAGCTCCTACAATGAGCAGTTCTTC; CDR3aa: CASSEAGTSSSYNEQFF
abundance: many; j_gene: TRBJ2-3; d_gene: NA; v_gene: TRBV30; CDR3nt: TGTGCCTGGAGTGCTAGCTATAGCACAGATACGCAGTATTTT; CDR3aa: CAWSASYSTDTQYF
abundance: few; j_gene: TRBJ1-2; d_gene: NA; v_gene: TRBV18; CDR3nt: TGTGCCAGCTCACCACGGGGAGATGGCTACACCTTC; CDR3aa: CASSPRGDGYTF
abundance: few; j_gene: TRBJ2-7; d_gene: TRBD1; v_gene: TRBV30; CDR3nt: TGTGCCTGGAACCCCGGGACAGAGGGTTCCGAGCAGTACTTC; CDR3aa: CAWNPGTEGSEQYF
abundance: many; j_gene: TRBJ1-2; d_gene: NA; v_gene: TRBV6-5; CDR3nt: TGTGCCAGCACCAGAAGGGGGTTCTATGGCTACACCTTC; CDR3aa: CASTRRGFYGYTF
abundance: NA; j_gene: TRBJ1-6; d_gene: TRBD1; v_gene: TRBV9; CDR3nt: TGTGCCAGCAGCGTCTCAGGGGGCAAAAATTCACCCCTCCACTTT; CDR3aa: CASSVSGGKNSPLHF
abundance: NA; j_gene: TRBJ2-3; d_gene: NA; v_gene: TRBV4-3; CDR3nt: TGCGCCAGCAGCCAAGATGGGCGAACAGATACGCAGTATTTT; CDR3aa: CASSQDGRTDTQYF
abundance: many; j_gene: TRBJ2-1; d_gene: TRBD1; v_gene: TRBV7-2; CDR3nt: TGTGCCAGCAACCAGGGGGTTGGGGATGAGCAGTTCTTC; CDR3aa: CASNQGVGDEQFF
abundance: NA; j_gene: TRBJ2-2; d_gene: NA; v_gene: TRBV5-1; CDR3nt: TGCGCCAGCAGCTTGGGTAGATCCACGAACACCGGGGAGCTGTTTTTT; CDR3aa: CASSLGRSTNTGELFF